The clone carrying this TCR beta chain occurred a few times. Its matching antigen is unknown. Tregs were sorted as CD4+CD25+CD127-/low cells. Study-level findings and limits: Tumor Tregs overlapped most with tumor, then blood, naive CD4+ cells. Naive CD4+ cells shared approximately 12% of tumor Treg sequences. The TCR gene usage of tumor memory CD4+ T cells clustered together with blood and lymph node memory CD4+ cells and with lymph node naive CD4+ cells.

V dropped 1 base and J dropped 8 bases, with 11 bases sitting between them. This CDR3 is 13 amino acids long. Adaptor-ligated barcode primers were used to amplify TRBV12-4/TRBJ1-2 clonotypes. TCRdb re-derived calls from the multiplex PCR reads in MiXCR, one entry per CDR3 protein. Of 900 to 1,500 distinct CDR3 sequences listed, about 25% are singletons. The gene calls are TRBV12-3 or TRBV12-4 and TRBJ1-2; D not resolved. The sample consisted of tumor-infiltrating Tregs sorted from the breast tumor. The clonotype originates from a female donor with breast cancer. The CDR3 sequence: CASSLGGGRGYTF. In DNA, the CDR3 is TGTGCCAGCAGTTTAGGAGGCGGACGAGGCTACACCTTC.